This T cell receptor (beta chain) stems from a study of monozygotic twins with inflammatory bowel disease. Findings and limits, study-wide: Distinguishing T cell subtypes was not possible. Differing immunosuppressive treatments may have added variability to patient repertoires.

Using TCRalpha and TCRbeta cDNA, the researchers carried out two nested PCRs that lasted roughly 16 and 10 cycles. TCRdb reprocessed the 5' RACE reads, keeping one entry per CDR3 protein, no DNA. There are roughly 90,000 distinct CDR3 sequences in the sample, with less than 7.5% held by the top ten. The CDR3 extends over 14 amino acids. Germline V gene lookup returns CDR1 SGHRS and CDR2 YFSETQ. Notes on this clonotype: What it binds is not known.

The source material was blood. The rearrangement joins TRBV5-1 to TRBJ1-1; TCRdb proposes TRBD1, but this gene call is untestable without DNA. This TCR derives from a human donor with ulcerative colitis or Crohn's disease, or a healthy co-twin of an affected twin (not recorded which). CDR3 sequence: CASTRGGMDTEAFF.